Following are 26 T cell receptor beta chains from one sample sequenced in a study of blood T cells in healthy people across ages. Together with a sample-barcoded 5' primer, a J-beta primer mix was included in a second PCR lasting about 7 to 11 cycles. TCRdb reanalysed the 5' RACE reads using MiXCR and keeps one entry per CDR3 protein. Found here are about 640,000 distinct CDR3 sequences, roughly 50% of them singletons; the top ten hold 30% to 40%. Sequencing used blood. These receptors were taken from a man aged 60 to 75 in good health.

This clonotype was detected ten times or more. The V and J genes are TRBV20-1 and TRBJ2-1, with 7 bases matching TRBD2. Germline-derived CDR1 and CDR2 are DFQATT and SNEGSKA (reference sequence). J was trimmed by 0 bases and V by 4 bases; bases with no gene match: 12. The CDR3 is 17 amino acids. This CDR3 reads CSAMGPGGSSSYNEQFF. In nucleotides, the CDR3 is TGCAGTGCTATGGGCCCGGGCGGGAGCAGCTCCTACAATGAGCAGTTCTTC.

The sample holds a few counts of this clonotype. The chain links TRBV20-1 to TRBJ2-1; 9 bases map to TRBD2. The junction had 5 bases not matched to a gene; V was cut back by 3 bases and J by 2 bases. Germline V gene lookup returns CDR1 DFQATT and CDR2 SNEGSKA (reference sequence). The CDR3 length is 15 residues. CDR3 residues: CSASPSGGPYNEQFF. CDR3 bases: TGCAGTGCTAGTCCGAGCGGGGGGCCCTACAATGAGCAGTTCTTC.

This chain joins TRBV5-1 and TRBJ2-1; TRBD1 or TRBD2 may be the D gene (5 bases each). The CDR3 sequence is 14 residues long. Trimming took off 4 bases at V and 8 bases at J, with 16 bases between the two ends. Germline CDR1 SGHRS, CDR2 YFSETQ. In DNA, the CDR3 is TGCGCCAGCAGCCTGGGACGCCGAGGGGATGAGCAGTTCTTC. This gives the protein CASSLGRRGDEQFF.

There are a few counts of this clonotype. V is TRBV28 and J is TRBJ2-7; a weak D match, TRBD1 (6 bases). V was trimmed by 8 bases and J by 2 bases, leaving 16 bases between them. The germline V gene has CDR1 MDHEN and CDR2 SYDVKM. The CDR3 contains 14 residues. The CDR3 coding sequence is TGTGCCAGCGGTAGCACCCCAGGGGCCTACGAGCAGTACTTC. It specifies CASGSTPGAYEQYF.

V usage is TRBV20-1 and J usage is TRBJ2-3, with 9 bases identical to TRBD1. Germline V gene sequence: CDR1 DFQATT, CDR2 SNEGSKA (reference sequence). V lost 6 bases, J lost 6 bases, and 10 bases stayed unmatched. This CDR3 comprises 14 residues. The CDR3, as DNA: TGCAGTGCCTTGTTCGGGACAGGGAAGGATACGCAGTATTTT. This encodes CSALFGTGKDTQYF.

This clonotype was counted at least ten times. This rearrangement joins TRBV12-3 or TRBV12-4 to TRBJ2-3, with D perhaps matching TRBD2 (7 bases). The CDR3 is made up of 14 amino acids. V dropped 6 bases and J dropped 2 bases, with 12 bases sitting between them. For the CDR3, the DNA is TGTGCCAGCAGCCCCGGGGGGCTCACAGATACGCAGTATTTT. Its translation: CASSPGGLTDTQYF.

Ten or more counts support this clonotype. V gene TRBV20-1 combines with J gene TRBJ1-4, with D uncertain. Germline-derived CDR1 and CDR2 are DFQATT and SNEGSKA (reference sequence). V was pared by 3 bases and J by 5 bases, with 10 bases between. There are 13 residues in the CDR3. The CDR3 coding sequence is TGCAGTGCTAGCCCCCCTGGGAATGAAAAACTGTTTTTT. Residues: CSASPPGNEKLFF.

This clonotype was counted between two and nine times. This chain uses TRBV7-9 with TRBJ2-1; D perhaps matches TRBD2 (7 bases). In germline, CDR1 is SEHNR, CDR2 FQNEAQ (reference sequence). The CDR3 is 14 amino acids. Trimming took off 4 bases at V and 9 bases at J, with 16 bases between the two ends. CDR3 bases: TGTGCCAGCAGCTCAGGGTCAGGGGAGGGTGAGCAGTTCTTC. Translated: CASSSGSGEGEQFF.

This clonotype was seen more than once but under ten times. The rearrangement joins TRBV20-1 to TRBJ2-5; D is unresolved. V was clipped by 3 bases and J by 5 bases, with 7 bases between them. The CDR3 is 11 residues long. Germline assignment: CDR1 DFQATT and CDR2 SNEGSKA (reference sequence). The CDR3 bases are TGCAGTGCTAGGCACCTTGAGACCCAGTACTTC. As protein: CSARHLETQYF.

The chain links TRBV12-3 or TRBV12-4 to TRBJ2-1; possibly TRBD2 for D (5 bases). There are 13 residues in the CDR3. Trimming left V 4 bases short and J 5 bases short, with 9 bases between. The CDR3 DNA reads as TGTGCCAGCAGTTGGGCGGGTAACAATGAGCAGTTCTTC. Translated: CASSWAGNNEQFF.

V gene TRBV6-8 combines with J gene TRBJ1-5; D not certain. This CDR3 is built from 16 residues. Germline V gene lookup returns CDR1 MNHGY and CDR2 SAAAGT. The germline V and J ends were trimmed by 8 bases and 0 bases, with 17 bases remaining between them. In DNA, the CDR3 is TGTGCCAGCCTCTTACTCGGAACCGATAGCAATCAGCCCCAGCATTTT. Translating it yields CASLLLGTDSNQPQHF.

This clonotype has more than one count but fewer than ten. The chain combines TRBV7-2 with TRBJ2-5, with 9 bases matching TRBD2. J lost 11 bases, V lost 1 base, and 5 bases had no gene match. The length of the CDR3 is 13 residues. The germline CDR1 and CDR2 sequences are SGHTA and FQGNSA. CDR3 sequence reads: CASSLVQRGEQYF. The CDR3 DNA is TGTGCCAGCAGCTTAGTGCAGCGGGGGGAGCAGTACTTC.

This clonotype was seen a few times. V usage is TRBV12-3 or TRBV12-4 and J usage is TRBJ2-1, with TRBD2 identical over 7 bases. V lost 6 bases to trimming and J lost 10 bases; unmatched junction nucleotides: 12. This CDR3 is built from 14 residues. CDR3 nucleotides: TGTGCCAGCAGAGCGCTCCGGGCGGGGGAGGAGCAGTTCTTC. Translation gives CASRALRAGEEQFF.

The rearrangement joins TRBV10-3 to TRBJ2-7, with TRBD1 matching over 11 bases. Germline loops: CDR1 ENHRY, CDR2 SYGVKD. The junction had 5 bases not matched to a gene; V was cut back by 4 bases and J by 0 bases. The CDR3 totals 16 residues. The chain's CDR3 is CAISAPDRGLSYEQYF. CDR3 nucleotides: TGTGCCATCAGTGCCCCGGACAGGGGGCTCTCCTACGAGCAGTACTTC.

The chain carries TRBV20-1 and TRBJ2-2; D is unclear. V was cut by 2 bases and J by 0 bases, with 16 bases left in between. The CDR3 length is 17 residues. CDR1 is DFQATT, CDR2 SNEGSKA, per germline (reference sequence). CDR3 sequence reads: CSARLLWAGPNTGELFF. The CDR3 region has the DNA TGCAGTGCTAGATTGCTGTGGGCAGGCCCGAACACCGGGGAGCTGTTTTTT.

This clonotype has only a few counts. This chain connects TRBV10-3 to TRBJ1-2; no reliable D call. Trimming stripped 0 bases from V and 4 bases from J, with 9 bases between. The CDR3 length is 14 residues. Germline V lookup: CDR1 ENHRY, CDR2 SYGVKD. The DNA for the CDR3 is TGTGCCATCAGTGAGTCGTATTTGGGCTATGGCTACACCTTC. Protein product: CAISESYLGYGYTF.

This rearrangement joins TRBV12-3 or TRBV12-4 to TRBJ2-5; TRBD1 is a possible D gene (6 bases). Trimming cost V 4 bases and J 4 bases, with 13 bases left between them. The length of the CDR3 is 14 residues. The CDR3 is CASSSKQGGETQYF. CDR3 bases: TGTGCCAGCAGTTCTAAACAGGGCGGAGAGACCCAGTACTTC.

This clonotype appeared once. The V call is TRBV6-6, the J call TRBJ2-7, with 7 nucleotides matching TRBD1. Germline CDR1 reads MNHNY; CDR2 reads SVGAGI (reference sequence). Trimming at V came to 3 bases and at J to 2 bases, leaving 7 bases not matched to a gene. The CDR3 is 15 residues long. CDR3 loop: CASSYFPTGTYEQYF. CDR3 in DNA: TGTGCCAGCAGTTATTTCCCGACAGGGACCTACGAGCAGTACTTC.

Concerning this clonotype itself: Relative to the germline gene, one junction end is altered; a read error may explain this. The CDR3 bases are TGTGCCAGCAGTCTAGGGACTAGCGGGAGCACAGATACGCAGTATTTT. Protein sequence: CASSLGTSGSTDTQYF. The V call is TRBV5-1, the J call TRBJ2-3; TRBD2 matches at 12 bases. CDR1 and CDR2 from the germline V gene are SGHRS and YFSETQ. The CDR3 extends over 16 amino acids.

Of note for this clonotype: One base away lies a much larger clone, so this may be a sequencing read error. The chain couples TRBV4-2 to TRBJ2-7, with D tentatively TRBD1 or TRBD2 (5 bases each). Per germline, CDR1 LGHNA and CDR2 YNFKEQ. This CDR3 is 15 amino acids long. This CDR3 is CANSRDSGSSYEQYF. CDR3 DNA: TGTGCCAACAGCCGTGACAGTGGGAGCTCCTACGAGCAGTACTTC.

This clonotype was counted between two and nine times. CDR3 loop: CASSLTSGNHNEQFF. CDR3 DNA sequence: TGTGCCAGCAGCTTGACTAGCGGGAATCACAATGAGCAGTTCTTC. The chain links TRBV7-2 to TRBJ2-1; 11 nucleotides align to TRBD2. V was pared by 3 bases and J by 5 bases, with 3 bases of the junction left unmatched. CDR1 is SGHTA, CDR2 FQGNSA, per germline. The CDR3 contains 15 residues.

The CDR3 here is CASSFYSGDGYWYEQYF. Written as DNA, the CDR3 is TGTGCCAGCAGCTTTTATTCCGGGGACGGTTATTGGTACGAGCAGTACTTC. The chain joins TRBV7-9 to TRBJ2-7; D is possibly TRBD1 or TRBD2 (5 bases each). The CDR3 spans 17 residues. Germline CDR1 SEHNR, CDR2 FQNEAQ (reference sequence). The V end was cut by 3 bases, the J end by 4 bases, with 22 bases between.

The chain joins TRBV15 to TRBJ1-2, with 11 positions matching TRBD1. Trimming at V came to 5 bases and at J to 4 bases, leaving 6 bases not matched to a gene. CDR1 and CDR2 from the germline V gene are LNHNV and YYDKDF (reference sequence). CDR3 length: 15 amino acids. DNA of the CDR3: TGTGCCACCAGCGGAGGACAGGGGGCCGTCTATGGCTACACCTTC. It codes for CATSGGQGAVYGYTF.

The CDR3 nucleotides read TGTGCCAGCAGCACTCAGCGGGGGGGCGCGACCCAGTACTTC. Translation: CASSTQRGGATQYF. The rearrangement joins TRBV7-6 to TRBJ2-5; 10 bases align to TRBD2. This CDR3 has 14 amino acids. J gave up 7 bases and V 5 bases, and 7 bases lay outside the gene matches. The V gene's germline CDR1 is SGHVS and CDR2 FNYEAQ. Variable domain in full (rest from reference TRBV7-6 and TRBJ2-5): GAGVSQSPRYKVTKRGQDVALRCDPISGHVSLYWYRQALGQGPEFLTYFNYEAQQDKSGLPNDRFSAERPEGSISTLTIQRTEQRDSAMYRCASSTQRGGATQYFGPGTRLLVL.

This rearrangement joins TRBV6-5 to TRBJ2-2; TRBD1 agrees at 7 bases. V shed 2 bases and J 0 bases; nucleotides not matched to a gene: 6. The CDR3 is 17 amino acids. CDR1 MNHEY and CDR2 SVGAGI come from the germline V gene. The CDR3 loop reads CASSYRGQEANTGELFF. CDR3 sequence (DNA): TGTGCCAGCAGTTACAGAGGACAGGAGGCGAACACCGGGGAGCTGTTTTTT.

V and J are TRBV2 and TRBJ1-5, with TRBD1 matching 8 bases. V was clipped by 6 bases and J by 7 bases; unmatched bases: 11. CDR1 SNHLY and CDR2 FYNNEI come from the germline V gene. The CDR3 sequence is 15 residues long. CDR3 region: CASSEQRTGNQPQHF. The CDR3 bases are TGTGCCAGCAGCGAACAAAGGACAGGGAACCAGCCCCAGCATTTT.